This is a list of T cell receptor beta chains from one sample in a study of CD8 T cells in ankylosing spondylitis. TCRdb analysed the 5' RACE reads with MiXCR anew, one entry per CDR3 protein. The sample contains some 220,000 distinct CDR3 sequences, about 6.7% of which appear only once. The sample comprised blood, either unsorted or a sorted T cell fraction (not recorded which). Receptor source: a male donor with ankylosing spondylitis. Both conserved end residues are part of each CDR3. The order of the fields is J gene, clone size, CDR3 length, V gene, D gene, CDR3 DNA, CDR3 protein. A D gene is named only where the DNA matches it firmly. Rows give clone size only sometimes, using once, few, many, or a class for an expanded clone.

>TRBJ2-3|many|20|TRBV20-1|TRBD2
TGCAGTGCTCTACGAGCACCCGGTCGGGGGGGATCTCTCCGCACAGATACGCAGTATTTT
CSALRAPGRGGSLRTDTQYF
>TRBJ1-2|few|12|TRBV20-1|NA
TGCAGTGGTTCGGGGACTGGCTATGGCTACACCTTC
CSGSGTGYGYTF
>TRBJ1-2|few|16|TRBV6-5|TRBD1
TGTGCCAGCAGTTATCCGGACAGGGAAGGGAACTATGGCTACACCTTC
CASSYPDREGNYGYTF
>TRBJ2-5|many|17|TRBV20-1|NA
TGCAGTGCTAGCCTACCTACCCTGACAGAGTACCAAGAGACCCAGTACTTC
CSASLPTLTEYQETQYF
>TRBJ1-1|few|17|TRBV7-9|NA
TGTGCCAGCAGCTTAGTCGGCGGACCGAGGCCGGACACTGAAGCTTTCTTT
CASSLVGGPRPDTEAFF
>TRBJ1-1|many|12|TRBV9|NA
TGTGCCAGCAGCCTCCCATCGGCTGAAGCTTTCTTT
CASSLPSAEAFF
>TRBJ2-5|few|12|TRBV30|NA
TGTGCCTGGAACTACGGCAGAGAGACCCAGTACTTC
CAWNYGRETQYF
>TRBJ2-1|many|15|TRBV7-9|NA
TGTGCCAGCAGCCTCCGGACAAACCGCTACAATGAGCAGTTCTTC
CASSLRTNRYNEQFF
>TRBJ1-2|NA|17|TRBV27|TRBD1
TGTGCCAGCAGTTTTGGGACAGGGGGCGGAAGAATCCGCGGCTACACCTTC
CASSFGTGGGRIRGYTF
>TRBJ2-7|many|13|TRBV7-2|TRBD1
TGTGCCAGCAGGGGACAGGGGGACTACGAGCAGTACTTC
CASRGQGDYEQYF
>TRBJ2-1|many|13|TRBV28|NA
TGTGCCAGCACCCCAAGGGGCTACAATGAGCAGTTCTTC
CASTPRGYNEQFF
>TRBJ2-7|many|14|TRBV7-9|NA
TGTGCCAGCAGCTTAATGGGGCGGCTTAACGAGCAGTACTTC
CASSLMGRLNEQYF
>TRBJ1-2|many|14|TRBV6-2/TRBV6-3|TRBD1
TGTGCCAGCAGTTACCCGACAGGGATCTATGGCTACACCTTC
CASSYPTGIYGYTF
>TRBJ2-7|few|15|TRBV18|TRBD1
TGTGCCAGCTCACCCCCCGGGACAGGGGGCGACGAGCAGTACTTC
CASSPPGTGGDEQYF
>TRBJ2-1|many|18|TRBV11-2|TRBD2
TGTGCCAGCAAGTCGTGGGGAAGGCGGGAGGGCTCCTACAATGAGCAGTTCTTC
CASKSWGRREGSYNEQFF
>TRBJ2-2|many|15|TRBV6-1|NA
TGTGCCAGCAGTGACCTGTCTACTAACACCGGGGAGCTGTTTTTT
CASSDLSTNTGELFF
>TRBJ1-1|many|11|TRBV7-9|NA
TGTGCCAGCAGCTTACACAACACGGCTTTCTTT
CASSLHNTAFF
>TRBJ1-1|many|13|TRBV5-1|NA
TGCGCCAGCAGCTGGAGGCAGAACACTGAAGCTTTCTTT
CASSWRQNTEAFF
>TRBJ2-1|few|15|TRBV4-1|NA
TGCGCCAGCAGCCAACGCGGGGCCAACAACAATGAGCAGTTCTTC
CASSQRGANNNEQFF
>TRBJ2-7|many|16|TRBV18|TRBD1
TGTGCCAGCTCACCGAAGGACAGGGTAAACACCTACGAGCAGTACTTC
CASSPKDRVNTYEQYF
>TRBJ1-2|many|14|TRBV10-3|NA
TGTGCCATCAGTGAGAAACGGGATCACTATGGCTACACCTTC
CAISEKRDHYGYTF
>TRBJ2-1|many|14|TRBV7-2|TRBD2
TGTGCCAGCAGCTTCGGACTAGTGGGTAATGAGCAGTTCTTC
CASSFGLVGNEQFF
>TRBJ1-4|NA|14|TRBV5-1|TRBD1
TGCGCCAGCAGCTTGGGACAGGGGCTTGAAAAACTGTTTTTT
CASSLGQGLEKLFF
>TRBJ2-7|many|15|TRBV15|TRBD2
TGTGCCACCAGCAGTACTAGCGGGAGCCCCTACGAGCAGTACTTC
CATSSTSGSPYEQYF
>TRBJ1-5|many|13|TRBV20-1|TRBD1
TGCAGTGCTAGGCCGGGACAGGGTAAGCCCCAGCATTTT
CSARPGQGKPQHF
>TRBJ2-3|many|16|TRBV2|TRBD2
TGTGCCAGCAGTGATCTAGCGGGGGGGAGCACAGATACGCAGTATTTT
CASSDLAGGSTDTQYF
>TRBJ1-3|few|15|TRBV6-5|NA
TGTGCCAGCAGTTACGACGGAAGCTCTGGAAACACCATATATTTT
CASSYDGSSGNTIYF
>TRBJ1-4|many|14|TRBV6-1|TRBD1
TGTGCCAGCAGAACAGGGGGAATAAATGAAAAACTGTTTTTT
CASRTGGINEKLFF
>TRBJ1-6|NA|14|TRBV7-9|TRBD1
TGTGCCAGCAGCTCGGGACAGAATAATTCACCCCTCCACTTT
CASSSGQNNSPLHF
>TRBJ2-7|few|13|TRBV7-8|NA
TGTGCCAGCGAAGGGTTACCCGAGTACGAGCAGTACTTC
CASEGLPEYEQYF
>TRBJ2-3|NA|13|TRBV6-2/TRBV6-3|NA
TGTGCCAGCAGTTACTCGTTGTCAGATACGCAGTATTTT
CASSYSLSDTQYF
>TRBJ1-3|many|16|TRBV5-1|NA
TGCGCCAGCAGCCCAGGACCGTCGTCAGCTGGAAACACCATATATTTT
CASSPGPSSAGNTIYF
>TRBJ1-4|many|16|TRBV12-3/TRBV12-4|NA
TGTGCCAGCACTACAATCGGGCCTGGGCCTAATGAAAAACTGTTTTTT
CASTTIGPGPNEKLFF
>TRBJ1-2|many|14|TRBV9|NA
TGTGCCAGCAGAGACCAACAGGGTGACTATGGCTACACCTTC
CASRDQQGDYGYTF
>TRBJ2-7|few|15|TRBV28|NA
TGTGCCAGCAGCCCTCTCCGGGACGGGGCCTACGAGCAGTACTTC
CASSPLRDGAYEQYF